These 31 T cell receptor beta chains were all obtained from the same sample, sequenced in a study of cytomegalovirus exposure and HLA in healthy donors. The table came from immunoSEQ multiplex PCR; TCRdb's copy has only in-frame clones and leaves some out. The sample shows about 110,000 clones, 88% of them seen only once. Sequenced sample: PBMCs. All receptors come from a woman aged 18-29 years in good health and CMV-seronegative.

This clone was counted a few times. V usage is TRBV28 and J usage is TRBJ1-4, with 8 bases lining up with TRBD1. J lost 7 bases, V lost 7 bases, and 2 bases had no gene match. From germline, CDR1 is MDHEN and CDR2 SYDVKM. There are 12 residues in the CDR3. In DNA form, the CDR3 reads TGTGCCAGCATCGGACAGGGTGAAAAACTGTTTTTT. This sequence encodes CASIGQGEKLFF.

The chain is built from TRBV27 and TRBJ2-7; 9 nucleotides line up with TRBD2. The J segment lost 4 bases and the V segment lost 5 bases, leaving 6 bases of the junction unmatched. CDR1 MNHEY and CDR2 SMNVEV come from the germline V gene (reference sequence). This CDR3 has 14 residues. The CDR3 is CASSQREEGYEQYF. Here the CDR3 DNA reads TGTGCCAGCAGTCAGCGGGAGGAGGGGTACGAGCAGTACTTC.

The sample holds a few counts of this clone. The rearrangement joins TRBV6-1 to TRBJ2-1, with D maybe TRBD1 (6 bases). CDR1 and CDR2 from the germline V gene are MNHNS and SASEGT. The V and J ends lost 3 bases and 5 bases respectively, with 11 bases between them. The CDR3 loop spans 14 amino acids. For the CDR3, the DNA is TGTGCCAGCAGTGATCACAGGGTTAACAATGAGCAGTTCTTC. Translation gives CASSDHRVNNEQFF.

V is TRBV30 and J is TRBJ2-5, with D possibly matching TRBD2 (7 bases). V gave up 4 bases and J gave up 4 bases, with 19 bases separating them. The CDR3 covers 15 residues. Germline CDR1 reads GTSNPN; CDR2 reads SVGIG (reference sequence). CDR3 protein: CAWITGRGIGETQYF. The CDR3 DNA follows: TGTGCCTGGATAACAGGGAGGGGGATAGGAGAGACCCAGTACTTC.

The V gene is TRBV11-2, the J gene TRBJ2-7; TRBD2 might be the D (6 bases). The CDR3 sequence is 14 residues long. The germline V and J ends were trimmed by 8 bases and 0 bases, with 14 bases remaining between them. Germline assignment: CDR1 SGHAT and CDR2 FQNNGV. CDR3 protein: CASHRDSSSYEQYF. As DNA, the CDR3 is TGTGCCAGCCACCGGGACTCCAGCTCCTACGAGCAGTACTTC.

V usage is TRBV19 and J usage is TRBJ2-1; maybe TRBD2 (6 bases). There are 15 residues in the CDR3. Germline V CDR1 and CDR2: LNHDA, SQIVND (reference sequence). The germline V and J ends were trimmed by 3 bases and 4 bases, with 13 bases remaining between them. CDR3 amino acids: CASSIGGGIYNEQFF. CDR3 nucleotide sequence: TGTGCCAGTAGTATCGGAGGCGGGATTTACAATGAGCAGTTCTTC.

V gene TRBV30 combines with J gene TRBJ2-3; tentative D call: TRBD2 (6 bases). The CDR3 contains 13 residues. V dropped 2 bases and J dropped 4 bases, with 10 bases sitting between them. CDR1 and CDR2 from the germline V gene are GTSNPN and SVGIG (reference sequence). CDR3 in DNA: TGTGCCTGGAGTAGGAGGGGAGCAGATACGCAGTATTTT. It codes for CAWSRRGADTQYF.

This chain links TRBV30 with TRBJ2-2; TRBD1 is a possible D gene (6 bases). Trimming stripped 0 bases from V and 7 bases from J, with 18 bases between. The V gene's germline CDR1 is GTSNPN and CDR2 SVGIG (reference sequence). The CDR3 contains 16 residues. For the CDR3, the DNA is TGTGCCTGGAGTGTCGAGCAGGGGCTGTGGGACGGGGAGCTGTTTTTT. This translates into CAWSVEQGLWDGELFF.

CDR3: CASSFTGYSPLHF. In DNA, the CDR3 is TGTGCCAGCAGTTTTACAGGGTACTCACCCCTCCACTTT. The V gene is TRBV27, the J gene TRBJ1-6; D perhaps matches TRBD1 (6 bases). The CDR3 extends over 13 amino acids. Germline-derived CDR1 and CDR2 are MNHEY and SMNVEV (reference sequence). Trimming pared 3 bases from V and 10 bases from J, leaving 10 bases between.

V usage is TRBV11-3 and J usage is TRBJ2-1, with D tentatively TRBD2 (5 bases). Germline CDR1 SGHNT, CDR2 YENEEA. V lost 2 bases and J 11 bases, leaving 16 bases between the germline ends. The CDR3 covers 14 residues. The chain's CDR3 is CASSLTGIESQQFF. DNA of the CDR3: TGTGCCAGCAGCTTAACGGGGATTGAGAGTCAGCAGTTCTTC.

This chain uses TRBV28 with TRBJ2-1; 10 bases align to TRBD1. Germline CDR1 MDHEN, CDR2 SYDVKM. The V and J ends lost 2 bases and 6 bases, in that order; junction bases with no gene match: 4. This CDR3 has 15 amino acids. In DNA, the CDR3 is TGTGCCAGCAGTTTAGCCGGGACAGGGGTCAATGAGCAGTTCTTC. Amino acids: CASSLAGTGVNEQFF.

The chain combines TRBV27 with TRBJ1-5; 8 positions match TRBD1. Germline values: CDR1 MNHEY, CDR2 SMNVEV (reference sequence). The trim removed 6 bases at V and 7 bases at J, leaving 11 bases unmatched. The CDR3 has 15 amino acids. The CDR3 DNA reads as TGTGCCAGCAGAAAGCTGGACAGGGAGGTCCAGCCCCAGCATTTT. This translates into CASRKLDREVQPQHF.

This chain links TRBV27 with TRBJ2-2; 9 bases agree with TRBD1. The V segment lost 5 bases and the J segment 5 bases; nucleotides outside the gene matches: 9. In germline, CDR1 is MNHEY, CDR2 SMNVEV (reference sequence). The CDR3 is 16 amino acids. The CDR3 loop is CASSNGGQGETGELFF. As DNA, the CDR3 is TGTGCCAGCAGTAACGGGGGACAGGGCGAAACCGGGGAGCTGTTTTTT.

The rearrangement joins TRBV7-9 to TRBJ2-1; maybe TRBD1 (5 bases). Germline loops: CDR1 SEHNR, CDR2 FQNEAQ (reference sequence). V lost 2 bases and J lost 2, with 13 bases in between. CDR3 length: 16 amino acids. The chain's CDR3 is CASSLFRGYAYNEQFF. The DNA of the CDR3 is TGTGCCAGCAGCTTATTTAGGGGTTATGCCTACAATGAGCAGTTCTTC.

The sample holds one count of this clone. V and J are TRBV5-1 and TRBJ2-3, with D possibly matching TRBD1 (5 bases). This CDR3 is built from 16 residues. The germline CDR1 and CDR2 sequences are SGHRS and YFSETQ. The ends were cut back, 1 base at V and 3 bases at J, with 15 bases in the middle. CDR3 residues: CASSLRPLQGTDTQYF. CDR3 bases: TGCGCCAGCAGCTTGAGGCCCCTCCAGGGAACAGATACGCAGTATTTT.

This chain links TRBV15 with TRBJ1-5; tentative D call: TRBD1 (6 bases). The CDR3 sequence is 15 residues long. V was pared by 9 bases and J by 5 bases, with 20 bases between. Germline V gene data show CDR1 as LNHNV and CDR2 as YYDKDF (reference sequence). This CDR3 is CATSPADSSYQPQHF. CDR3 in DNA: TGTGCCACAAGCCCCGCGGACAGCTCGTATCAGCCCCAGCATTTT.

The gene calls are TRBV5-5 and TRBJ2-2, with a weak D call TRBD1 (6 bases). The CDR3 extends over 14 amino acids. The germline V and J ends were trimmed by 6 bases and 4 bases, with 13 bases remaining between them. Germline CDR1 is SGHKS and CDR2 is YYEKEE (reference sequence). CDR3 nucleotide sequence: TGTGCCAGCATCCCCGGGACAAGCACCGGGGAGCTGTTTTTT. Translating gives CASIPGTSTGELFF.

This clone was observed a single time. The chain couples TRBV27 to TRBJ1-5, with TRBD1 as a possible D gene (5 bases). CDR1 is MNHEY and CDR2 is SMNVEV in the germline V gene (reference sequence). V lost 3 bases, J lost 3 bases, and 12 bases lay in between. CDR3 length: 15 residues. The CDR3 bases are TGTGCCAGCAGTTTGTATACAGGAAACAATCAGCCCCAGCATTTT. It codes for CASSLYTGNNQPQHF.

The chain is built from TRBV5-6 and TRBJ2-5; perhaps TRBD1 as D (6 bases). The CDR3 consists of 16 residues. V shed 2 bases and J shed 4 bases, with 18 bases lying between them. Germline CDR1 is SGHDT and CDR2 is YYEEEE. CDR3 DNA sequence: TGTGCCAGCAGCTTACGGGACCTCACCAGGGGAGAGACCCAGTACTTC. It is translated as CASSLRDLTRGETQYF.

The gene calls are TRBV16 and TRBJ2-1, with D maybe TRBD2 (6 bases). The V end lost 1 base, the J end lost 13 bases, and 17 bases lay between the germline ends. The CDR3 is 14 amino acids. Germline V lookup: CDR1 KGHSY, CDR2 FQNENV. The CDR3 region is CASSQYPTEGLQFF. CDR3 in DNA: TGTGCCAGCAGCCAATATCCGACCGAGGGACTCCAGTTCTTC.

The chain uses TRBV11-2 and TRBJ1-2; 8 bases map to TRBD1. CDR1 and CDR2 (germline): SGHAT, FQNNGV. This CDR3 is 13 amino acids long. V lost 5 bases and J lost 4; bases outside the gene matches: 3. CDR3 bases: TGTGCCAGCAGCCCTGACAGGGGCTATGGCTACACCTTC. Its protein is CASSPDRGYGYTF.

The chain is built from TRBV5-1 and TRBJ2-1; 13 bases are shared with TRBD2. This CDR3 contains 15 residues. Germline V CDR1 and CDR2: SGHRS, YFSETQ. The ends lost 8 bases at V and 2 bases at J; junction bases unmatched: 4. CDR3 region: CASTTSGGAYNEQFF. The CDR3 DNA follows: TGCGCCAGTACCACTAGCGGGGGGGCCTACAATGAGCAGTTCTTC. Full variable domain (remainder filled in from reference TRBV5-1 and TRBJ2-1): KAGVTQTPRYLIKTRGQQVTLSCSPISGHRSVSWYQQTPGQGLQFLFEYFSETQRNKGNFPGRFSGRQFSNSRSEMNVSTLELGDSALYLCASTTSGGAYNEQFFGPGTRLTVL.

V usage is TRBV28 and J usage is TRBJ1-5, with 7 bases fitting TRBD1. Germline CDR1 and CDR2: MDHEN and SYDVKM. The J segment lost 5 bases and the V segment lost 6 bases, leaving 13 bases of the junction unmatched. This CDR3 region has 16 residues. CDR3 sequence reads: CASSPFIKRGHQPQHF. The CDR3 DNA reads TGTGCCAGCAGCCCATTCATCAAGAGGGGGCATCAGCCCCAGCATTTT.

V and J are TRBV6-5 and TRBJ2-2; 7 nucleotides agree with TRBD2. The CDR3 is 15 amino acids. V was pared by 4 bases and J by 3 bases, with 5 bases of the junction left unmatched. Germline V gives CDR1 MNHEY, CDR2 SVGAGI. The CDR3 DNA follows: TGTGCCAGCAGTTTATCGGGGGGTGACACCGGGGAGCTGTTTTTT. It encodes CASSLSGGDTGELFF.

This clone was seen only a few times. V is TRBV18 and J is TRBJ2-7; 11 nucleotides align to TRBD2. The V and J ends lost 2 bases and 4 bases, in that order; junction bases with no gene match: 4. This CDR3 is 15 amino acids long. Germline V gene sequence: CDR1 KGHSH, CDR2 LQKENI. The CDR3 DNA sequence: TGTGCCAGCTCACCAGGTAGCGGGAGGGTGTACGAGCAGTACTTC. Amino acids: CASSPGSGRVYEQYF.

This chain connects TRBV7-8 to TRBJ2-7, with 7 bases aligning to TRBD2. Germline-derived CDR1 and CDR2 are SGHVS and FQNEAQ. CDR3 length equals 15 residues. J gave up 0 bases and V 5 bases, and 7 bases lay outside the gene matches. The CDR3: CASSPWGGFSYEQYF. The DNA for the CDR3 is TGTGCCAGCAGCCCGTGGGGGGGATTCTCCTACGAGCAGTACTTC. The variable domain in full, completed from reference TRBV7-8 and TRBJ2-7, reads GAGVSQSPRYKVAKRGQDVALRCDPISGHVSLFWYQQALGQGPEFLTYFQNEAQLDKSGLPSDRFFAERPEGSVSTLKIQRTQQEDSAVYLCASSPWGGFSYEQYFGPGTRLTVT.

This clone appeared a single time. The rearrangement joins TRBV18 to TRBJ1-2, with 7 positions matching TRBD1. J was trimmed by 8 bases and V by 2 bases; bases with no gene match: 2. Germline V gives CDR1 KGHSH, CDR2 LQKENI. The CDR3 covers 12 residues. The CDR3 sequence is CASSPTGAGYTF. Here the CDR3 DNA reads TGTGCCAGCTCACCAACAGGGGCCGGCTACACCTTC.

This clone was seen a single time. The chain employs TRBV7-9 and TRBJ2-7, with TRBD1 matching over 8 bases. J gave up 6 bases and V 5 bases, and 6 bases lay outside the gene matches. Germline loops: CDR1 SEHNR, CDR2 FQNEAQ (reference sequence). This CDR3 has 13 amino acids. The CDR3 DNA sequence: TGTGCCAGCAGCGCCAAGACAGGGGTCGAGCAGTACTTC. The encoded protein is CASSAKTGVEQYF.

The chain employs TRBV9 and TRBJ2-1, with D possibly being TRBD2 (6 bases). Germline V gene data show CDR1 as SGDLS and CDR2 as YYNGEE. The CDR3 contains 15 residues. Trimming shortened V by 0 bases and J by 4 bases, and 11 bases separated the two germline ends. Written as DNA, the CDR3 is TGTGCCAGCAGCGTAGGGGGTAGCGGTTACAATGAGCAGTTCTTC. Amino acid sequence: CASSVGGSGYNEQFF.

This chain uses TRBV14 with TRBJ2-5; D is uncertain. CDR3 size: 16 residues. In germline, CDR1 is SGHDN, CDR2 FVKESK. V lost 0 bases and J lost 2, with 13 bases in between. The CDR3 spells CASSQEAQSSQETQYF. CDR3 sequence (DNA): TGTGCCAGCAGCCAAGAGGCACAGAGCTCGCAAGAGACCCAGTACTTC.

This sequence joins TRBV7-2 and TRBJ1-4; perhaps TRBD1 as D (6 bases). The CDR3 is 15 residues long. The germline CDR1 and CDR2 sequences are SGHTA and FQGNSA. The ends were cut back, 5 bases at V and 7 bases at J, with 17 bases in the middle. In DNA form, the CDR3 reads TGTGCCAGCAGCCCGTGGGGAGGGGGGGCTGAAAAACTGTTTTTT. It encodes CASSPWGGGAEKLFF.